Listed here are 10 T cell receptor beta chains from one sample, sequenced in a study of cytomegalovirus exposure and HLA in healthy donors. Primers for the PCR totalled 60 Vbeta and 13 Jbeta. Generated by immunoSEQ multiplex PCR, the TCRdb table keeps only in-frame clones and is missing some. The sample shows some 100,000 clones, about four fifths of them seen only once. Material for sequencing was PBMCs. The origin of the receptors is a female donor in good health and CMV-seropositive.

The CDR3 protein is CASRGLGTSGSGGTDTQYF. In DNA form, the CDR3 reads TGTGCCAGCAGGGGGCTCGGGACTAGCGGGAGTGGGGGCACAGATACGCAGTATTTT. V usage is TRBV7-2 and J usage is TRBJ2-3; 14 bases line up with TRBD2. Trimming cost V 6 bases and J 1 base; bases outside gene matches: 12. In germline, CDR1 is SGHTA, CDR2 FQGNSA. The CDR3 loop spans 19 amino acids.

The V and J genes are TRBV4-1 and TRBJ2-7; 8 nucleotides line up with TRBD1. The CDR3 sequence is 13 residues long. V lost 10 bases, J lost 1 base, and 6 bases stayed unmatched. Germline-derived CDR1 and CDR2 are MGHRA and YSYEKL. CDR3 sequence (DNA): TGCGCCACCGGACAGGGTTATTCCTACGAGCAGTACTTC. Protein: CATGQGYSYEQYF.

The V and J genes are TRBV28 and TRBJ1-5, with D unclear. Per the germline V gene, CDR1 is MDHEN and CDR2 is SYDVKM. CDR3 size: 17 residues. V lost 2 bases and J 0 bases, leaving 14 bases between the germline ends. Written as DNA, the CDR3 is TGTGCCAGCAGTTTAAAGACGACTGCGGATAGCAATCAGCCCCAGCATTTT. It translates to CASSLKTTADSNQPQHF.

The chain carries TRBV19 and TRBJ1-2; the match to TRBD1 covers 8 bases. The CDR3 runs to 15 residues. Germline V gene sequence: CDR1 LNHDA, CDR2 SQIVND (reference sequence). V shed 7 bases and J 4 bases; nucleotides not matched to a gene: 11. The CDR3 nucleotides are TGTGCCAGTATATCGGGACAGGCCCGAACCTATGGCTACACCTTC. This codes for CASISGQARTYGYTF. Combining the CDR3 with reference TRBV19 and TRBJ1-2 gives the whole variable domain DGGITQSPKYLFRKEGQNVTLSCEQNLNHDAMYWYRQDPGQGLRLIYYSQIVNDFQKGDIAEGYSVSREKKESFPLTVTSAQKNPTAFYLCASISGQARTYGYTFGSGTRLTVV.

Notes on this clone: The junction departs from the called germline gene at one end, perhaps through a read error. The rearrangement joins TRBV19 to TRBJ2-6; tentative D call: TRBD1 (5 bases). The germline V gene encodes CDR1 LNHDA and CDR2 SQIVND (reference sequence). CDR3 size: 17 residues. CDR3 nucleotides: TGTGCCAGTAGCCGACAGAACCTCCACTCTGGGGCCAACGGCCTGACTTTC. This sequence encodes CASSRQNLHSGANGLTF.

The chain carries TRBV6-6 and TRBJ1-1; 7 positions agree with TRBD1. V dropped 4 bases and J dropped 10; count of bases not matched to a gene: 9. The germline V gene encodes CDR1 MNHNY and CDR2 SVGAGI (reference sequence). The CDR3 runs to 13 residues. In DNA, the CDR3 is TGTGCCAGCAGTTCGACAGGGAGTCGAGGAGCTTTCTTT. It yields the protein CASSSTGSRGAFF.

The chain is built from TRBV18 and TRBJ1-2; TRBD1 matches at 7 bases. This CDR3 has 13 amino acids. J was trimmed by 8 bases and V by 1 base; bases with no gene match: 4. The germline gives CDR1 KGHSH, CDR2 LQKENI. CDR3 in DNA: TGTGCCAGCTCACCACAGGGGGCAAACGGCTACACCTTC. Translated: CASSPQGANGYTF.

To note about this clone: Sequence at one end of the junction differs from germline and may be a read error. The chain is built from TRBV7-9 and TRBJ2-3; TRBD2 agrees at 13 bases. CDR1 is SEHNR and CDR2 is FQNEAQ in the germline V gene (reference sequence). CDR3 length: 17 amino acids. CDR3 sequence (DNA): TGTTCCAGCAGCCAAGGACTAGCGGGGGCCCGCACAGATACGCAGTATTTT. Translation gives CSSSQGLAGARTDTQYF.

V gene TRBV6-5 combines with J gene TRBJ2-5; D is perhaps TRBD1 or TRBD2 (5 bases each). The DNA end is more similar to TRBJ2-7, so the J call may be wrong. This CDR3 region has 12 residues. Germline-derived CDR1 and CDR2 are MNHEY and SVGAGI. The CDR3 loop is CASSYVGGEQYF. The CDR3 DNA reads as TGTGCCAGCAGTTACGTTGGGGGCGAGCAGTACTTC.

This chain joins TRBV5-1 and TRBJ2-5; 10 bases map to TRBD2. CDR3 length: 16 residues. Germline CDR1 and CDR2: SGHRS and YFSETQ. After removal of 1 base from V and 1 base from J, the junction contained 4 bases not matched to a gene. CDR3 protein: CASSLLAGDIQETQYF. In nucleotides, the CDR3 is TGCGCCAGCAGCTTGCTAGCGGGGGACATCCAAGAGACCCAGTACTTC.